The subject of this entry is one TCR beta chain. Lacking the conserved final phenylalanine or tryptophan, this CDR3 likely reflects a read error. These data are taken from a study of T cells in Graves' hyperthyroidism and ophthalmopathy. Diagnostic assessment was based on clinical symptoms, serum thyroxine and TRAb, thyroid ultrasound and orbital computed tomography. Authors of the study amplified TCR beta CDR3 regions from RNA transcripts. HTBI primers were employed in a first-round RT-PCR of the TCR CDR3. TCRdb re-derived calls from the multiplex PCR reads in MiXCR, one entry per CDR3 protein. The sample lists hundreds of thousands of distinct CDR3 sequences; roughly 14% were seen once. CDR1 and CDR2 (germline): SGHVS, FQNEAQ. The CDR3 runs 16 residues. V lost 6 bases, J lost 5 bases, and 22 bases lay in between.

This TCR came from a man aged 18-30 years with Graves' ophthalmopathy. This chain connects TRBV7-8 to TRBJ1-2, with D maybe TRBD1 (6 bases). The sequencing input was blood. In DNA, the CDR3 is TGTGCCAGCAGAACGGACAGCACAACCCCCCGTTATGGCTACACCCTC. Its protein is CASRTDSTTPRYGYTL.